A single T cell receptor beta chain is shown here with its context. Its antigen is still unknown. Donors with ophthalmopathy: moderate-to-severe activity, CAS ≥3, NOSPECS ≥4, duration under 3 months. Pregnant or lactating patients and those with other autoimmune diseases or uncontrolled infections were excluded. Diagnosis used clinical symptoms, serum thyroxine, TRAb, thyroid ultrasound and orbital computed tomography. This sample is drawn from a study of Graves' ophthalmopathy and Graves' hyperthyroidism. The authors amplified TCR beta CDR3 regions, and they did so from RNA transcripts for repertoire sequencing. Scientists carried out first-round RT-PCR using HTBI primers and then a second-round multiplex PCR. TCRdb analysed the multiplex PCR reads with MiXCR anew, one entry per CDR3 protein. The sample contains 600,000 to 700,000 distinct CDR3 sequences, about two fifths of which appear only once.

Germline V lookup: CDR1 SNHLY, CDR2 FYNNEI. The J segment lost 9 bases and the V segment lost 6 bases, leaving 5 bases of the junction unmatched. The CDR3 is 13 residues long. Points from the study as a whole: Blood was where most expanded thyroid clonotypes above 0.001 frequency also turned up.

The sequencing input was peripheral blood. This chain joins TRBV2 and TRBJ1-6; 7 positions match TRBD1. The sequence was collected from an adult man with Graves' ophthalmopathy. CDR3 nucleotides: TGTGCCAGCAGGACGACAGGGTCTTCACCCCTCCACTTT. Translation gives CASRTTGSSPLHF.